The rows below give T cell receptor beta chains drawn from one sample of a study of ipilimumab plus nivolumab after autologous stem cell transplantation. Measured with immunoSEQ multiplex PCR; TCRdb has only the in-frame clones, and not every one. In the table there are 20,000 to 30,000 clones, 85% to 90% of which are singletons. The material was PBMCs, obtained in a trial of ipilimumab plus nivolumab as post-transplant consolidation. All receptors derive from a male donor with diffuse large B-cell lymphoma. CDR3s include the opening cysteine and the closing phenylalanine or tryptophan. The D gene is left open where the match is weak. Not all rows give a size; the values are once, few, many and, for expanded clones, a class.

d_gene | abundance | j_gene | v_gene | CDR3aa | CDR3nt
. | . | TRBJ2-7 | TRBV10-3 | CAISDELYEQYF | TGTGCCATCAGTGATGAACTCTACGAGCAGTACTTC
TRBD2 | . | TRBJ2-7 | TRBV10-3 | CAISDPTRAGGYEQYF | TGTGCCATCAGTGACCCCACTAGAGCGGGGGGTTACGAGCAGTACTTC
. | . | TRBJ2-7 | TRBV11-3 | CASSLDSSRGGEQYF | TGTGCCAGCAGTTTAGACAGTTCGAGGGGCGGCGAGCAGTACTTC
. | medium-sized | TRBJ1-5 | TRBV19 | CASSRQGFGQPQHF | TGTGCCAGTAGTAGGCAGGGTTTTGGGCAGCCCCAGCATTTT
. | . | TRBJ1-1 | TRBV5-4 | CASSLRGTNTEAFF | TGTGCCAGCAGCTTAAGGGGAACTAACACTGAAGCTTTCTTT
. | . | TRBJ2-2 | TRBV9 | CASSTRQVRNTGELFF | TGTGCCAGCAGCACTAGACAGGTTAGGAACACCGGGGAGCTGTTTTTT
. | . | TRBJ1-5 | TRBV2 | CASSERGDQPQHF | TGTGCCAGCAGTGAAAGGGGCGATCAGCCCCAGCATTTT
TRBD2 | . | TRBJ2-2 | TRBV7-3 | CASSLMALAGGATGELFF | TGTGCCAGCAGCTTAATGGCTCTAGCGGGGGGTGCCACCGGGGAGCTGTTTTTT
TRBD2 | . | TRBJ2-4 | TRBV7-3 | CASSPGTSGGAKYF | TGTGCCAGCAGCCCCGGGACTAGCGGGGGGGCTAAGTACTTC
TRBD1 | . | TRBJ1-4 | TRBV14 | CASSRRTGGDEKLFF | TGTGCCAGCAGCCGCCGGACAGGGGGTGATGAAAAACTGTTTTTT